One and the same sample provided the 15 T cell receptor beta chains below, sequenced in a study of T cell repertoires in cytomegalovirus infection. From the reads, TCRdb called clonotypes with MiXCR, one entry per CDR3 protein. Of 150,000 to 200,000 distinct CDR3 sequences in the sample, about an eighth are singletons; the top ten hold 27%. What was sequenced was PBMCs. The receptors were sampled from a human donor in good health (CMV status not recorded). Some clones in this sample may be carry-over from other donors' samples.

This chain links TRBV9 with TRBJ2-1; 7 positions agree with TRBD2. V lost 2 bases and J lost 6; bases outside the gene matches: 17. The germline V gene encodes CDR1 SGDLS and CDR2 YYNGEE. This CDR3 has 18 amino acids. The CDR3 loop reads CASSVTPDYRGESNEQFF. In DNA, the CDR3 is TGTGCCAGCAGCGTGACCCCAGACTATCGGGGGGAATCCAATGAGCAGTTCTTC.

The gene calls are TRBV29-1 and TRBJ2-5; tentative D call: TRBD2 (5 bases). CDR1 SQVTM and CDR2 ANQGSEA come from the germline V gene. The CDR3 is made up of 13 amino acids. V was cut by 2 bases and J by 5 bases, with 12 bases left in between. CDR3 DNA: TGCAGCGTTGAAAGCGGCGTGGGGGAGACCCAGTACTTC. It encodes CSVESGVGETQYF.

The CDR3 reads CASSFASGRVGVRETQYF. CDR3 DNA: TGTGCCAGCAGTTTTGCTAGCGGGAGAGTCGGGGTTAGAGAGACCCAGTACTTC. V is TRBV12-3 or TRBV12-4 and J is TRBJ2-5; 10 positions agree with TRBD2. Trimming took 3 bases from V and 4 from J; bases not matched to a gene: 14. The CDR3 is 18 residues long.

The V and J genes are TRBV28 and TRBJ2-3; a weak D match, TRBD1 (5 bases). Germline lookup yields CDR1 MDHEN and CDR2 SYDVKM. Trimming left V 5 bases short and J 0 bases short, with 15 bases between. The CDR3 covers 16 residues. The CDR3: CASSTQTGLSTDTQYF. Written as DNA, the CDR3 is TGTGCCAGCAGTACCCAAACAGGCTTAAGCACAGATACGCAGTATTTT.

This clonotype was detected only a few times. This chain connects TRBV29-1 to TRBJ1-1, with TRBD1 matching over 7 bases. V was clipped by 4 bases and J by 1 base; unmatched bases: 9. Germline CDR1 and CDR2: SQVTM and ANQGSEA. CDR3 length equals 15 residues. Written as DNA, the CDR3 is TGCAGCGTTGGAGGCAGGGGGAAAACGAACACTGAAGCTTTCTTT. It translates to CSVGGRGKTNTEAFF.

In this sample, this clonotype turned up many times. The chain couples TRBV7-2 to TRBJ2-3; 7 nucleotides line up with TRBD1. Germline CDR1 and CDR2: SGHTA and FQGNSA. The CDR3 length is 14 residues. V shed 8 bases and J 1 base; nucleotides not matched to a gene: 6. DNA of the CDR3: TGTGCCAGCGGAGGACAGGTGGGCACAGATACGCAGTATTTT. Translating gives CASGGQVGTDTQYF.

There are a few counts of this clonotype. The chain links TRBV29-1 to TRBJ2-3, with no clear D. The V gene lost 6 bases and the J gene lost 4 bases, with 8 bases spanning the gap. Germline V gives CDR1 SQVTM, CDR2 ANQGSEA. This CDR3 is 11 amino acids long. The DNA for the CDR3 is TGCAGCGTGTACAGCTCAGATACGCAGTATTTT. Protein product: CSVYSSDTQYF.

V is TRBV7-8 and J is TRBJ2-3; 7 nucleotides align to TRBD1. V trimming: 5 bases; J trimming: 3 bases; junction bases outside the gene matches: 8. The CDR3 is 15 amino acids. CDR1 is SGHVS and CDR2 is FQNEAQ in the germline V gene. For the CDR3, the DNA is TGTGCCAGCAGCGTGTACAGGGGCTTAACAGATACGCAGTATTTT. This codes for CASSVYRGLTDTQYF.

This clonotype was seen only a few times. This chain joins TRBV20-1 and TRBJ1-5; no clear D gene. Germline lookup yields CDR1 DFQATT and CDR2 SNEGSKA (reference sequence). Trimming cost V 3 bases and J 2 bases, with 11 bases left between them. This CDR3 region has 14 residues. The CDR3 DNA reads TGCAGTGCTAGGGACCGCCCGGGCAATCAGCCCCAGCATTTT. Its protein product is CSARDRPGNQPQHF.

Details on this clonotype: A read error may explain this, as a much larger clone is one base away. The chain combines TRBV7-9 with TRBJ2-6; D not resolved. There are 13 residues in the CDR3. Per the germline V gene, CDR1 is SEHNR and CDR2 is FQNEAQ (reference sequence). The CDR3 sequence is CSSSPFWANVLTF. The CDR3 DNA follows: TGTTCCAGCAGCCCCTTCTGGGCCAACGTCCTGACTTTC.

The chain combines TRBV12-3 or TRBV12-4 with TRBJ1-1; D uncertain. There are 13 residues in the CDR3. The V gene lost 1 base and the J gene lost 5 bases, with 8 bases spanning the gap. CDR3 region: CASSLGAETEAFF. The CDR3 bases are TGTGCCAGCAGTTTAGGGGCCGAGACTGAAGCTTTCTTT.

In DNA, the CDR3 is TGTGCCAGCACCGGAACGGGCGAGCAGTACTTC. Translated, it gives CASTGTGEQYF. The J gene is TRBJ2-7, the V gene TRBV5-5; D is uncertain. The CDR3 is made up of 11 amino acids. Per the germline V gene, CDR1 is SGHKS and CDR2 is YYEKEE (reference sequence). V was shortened by 6 bases and J by 6 bases, with 10 bases between the two germline ends.

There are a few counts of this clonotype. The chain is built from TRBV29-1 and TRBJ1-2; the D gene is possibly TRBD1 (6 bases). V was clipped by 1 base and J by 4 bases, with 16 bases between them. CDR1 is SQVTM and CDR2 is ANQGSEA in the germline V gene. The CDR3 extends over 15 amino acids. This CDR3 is CSVEGGRGEGYGYTF. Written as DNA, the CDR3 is TGCAGCGTTGAAGGGGGCAGGGGTGAGGGCTATGGCTACACCTTC.

CDR3 DNA: TGCAGTGCTAGAGATAGGCAGGGGTCCCTTTCCTATGGCTACACCTTC. Its protein product is CSARDRQGSLSYGYTF. V gene TRBV20-1 combines with J gene TRBJ1-2; D is possibly TRBD1 (6 bases). V was clipped by 0 bases and J by 4 bases, with 18 bases between them. CDR1 and CDR2 from the germline V gene are DFQATT and SNEGSKA (reference sequence). The CDR3 length is 16 residues.

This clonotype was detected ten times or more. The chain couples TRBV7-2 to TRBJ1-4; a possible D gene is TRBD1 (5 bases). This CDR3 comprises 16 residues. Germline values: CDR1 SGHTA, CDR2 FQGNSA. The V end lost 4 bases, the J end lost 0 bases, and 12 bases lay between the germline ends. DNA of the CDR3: TGTGCCAGCAGCTCTCAGGGACTTGCAACTAATGAAAAACTGTTTTTT. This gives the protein CASSSQGLATNEKLFF. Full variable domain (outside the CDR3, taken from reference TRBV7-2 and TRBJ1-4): GAGVSQSPSNKVTEKGKDVELRCDPISGHTALYWYRQSLGQGLEFLIYFQGNSAPDKSGLPSDRFSAERTGGSVSTLTIQRTQQEDSAVYLCASSSQGLATNEKLFFGSGTQLSVL.